A few counts support the clone carrying this T cell receptor (beta chain). CDR1 and CDR2 (germline): MGHRA, YSYEKL. V was shortened by 2 bases and J by 6 bases, with 13 bases between the two germline ends. The CDR3 has 14 residues. Libraries of TCR beta came from iRepertoire HTBI primers plus Arm-PCR of CDR3 regions. MiXCR was run by TCRdb on the multiplex PCR reads, yielding one entry per CDR3 protein. The sample carries 200,000 to 250,000 distinct CDR3 sequences, approximately 19% recorded once. Time point in this sample: newly diagnosed GD, antithyroid drugs for less than 3 months. With RNA extracted from PBMCs as input, the TCR library was made. The sample belongs to a study of regulatory T cells in long-lasting Graves disease. These data also featured in a second study, about T cells in Graves' hyperthyroidism and ophthalmopathy.

The clonotype was recovered from a woman between 25 and 40 years old with Graves disease. The sample was peripheral blood mononuclear cells (PBMCs), taken at new diagnosis, from a patient treated with antithyroid drugs. The rearrangement uses TRBV4-1 and TRBJ1-2; TRBD1 might be the D (6 bases). The CDR3 nucleotides read TGCGCCAGCAGCCAACTGGACAGAACGGATGGCTACACCTTC. Amino acids: CASSQLDRTDGYTF.